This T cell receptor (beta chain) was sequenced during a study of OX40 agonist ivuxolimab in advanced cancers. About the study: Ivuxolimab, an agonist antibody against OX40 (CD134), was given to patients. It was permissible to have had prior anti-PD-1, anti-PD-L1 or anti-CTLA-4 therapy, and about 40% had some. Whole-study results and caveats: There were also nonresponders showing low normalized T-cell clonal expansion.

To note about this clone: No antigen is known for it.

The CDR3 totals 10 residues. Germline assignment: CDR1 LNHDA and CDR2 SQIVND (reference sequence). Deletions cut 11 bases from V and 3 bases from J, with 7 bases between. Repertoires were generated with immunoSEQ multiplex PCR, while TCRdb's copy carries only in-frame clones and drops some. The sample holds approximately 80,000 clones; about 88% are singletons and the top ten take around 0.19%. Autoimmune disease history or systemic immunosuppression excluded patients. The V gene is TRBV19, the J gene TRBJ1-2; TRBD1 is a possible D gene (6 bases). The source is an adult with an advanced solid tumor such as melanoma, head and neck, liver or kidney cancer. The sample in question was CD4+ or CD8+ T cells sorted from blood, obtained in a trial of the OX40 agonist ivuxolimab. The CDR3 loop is CASGDYGYTF. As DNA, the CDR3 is TGTGCCTCAGGGGACTATGGCTACACCTTC.